Below, one T cell receptor beta chain is given with its context. This clonotype has a count of ten or more. Its antigen is unknown. Qualities for individual bases were not recorded, and no much larger clone is one base off. This specimen belongs to a study of T cells in Graves' hyperthyroidism and ophthalmopathy (dated by TCRdb to between 2018 and 2020). At the level of the whole study: Peripheral blood was collected at initial diagnosis, before any treatment. A discovery cohort of fewer than 110 patients, 43 with Graves' ophthalmopathy and 55 to 60 with stable Graves' hyperthyroidism, was used to find distinguishing TCR V-J signatures. An independent validation cohort of 18 to 20 hyperthyroidism patients and about 15 patients who later progressed to ophthalmopathy tested prospective prediction of ophthalmopathy. The approximately 100 discovery patients were randomly split 7:3 into training and test sets. Thyroid tissue and blood T-cell repertoires from about six Graves' hyperthyroidism patients were also compared in the study. After sampling, hyperthyroidism patients received methimazole starting at 30 mg daily, and ophthalmopathy patients received high-dose intravenous methylprednisolone. TCR Vbeta CDR3 sequencing of 135 peripheral blood samples (under 45 ophthalmopathy, 75 hyperthyroidism and approximately 17 progressor patients) is reported in the paper. The investigation overall reported the following: No statistical method was used to fix the sample size in advance, and group allocation was not hidden from the investigators. Ophthalmopathy was separated from stable hyperthyroidism by a 13 V-J signature model, with roughly 88% sensitivity and about 84% specificity obtained in cross-validation and 80%/75% obtained in testing. Blood samples also contained most of the expanded thyroid clonotypes (frequency above 0.001), which suggests that blood repertoires may reflect thyroid immune responses. In validation, the model predicted progression to ophthalmopathy a median of 6.5 months before onset, with approximately 70% sensitivity and roughly 73% specificity.

The TCR beta CDR3 regions were amplified from RNA transcripts. The TCR CDR3 was subjected to a first round of RT-PCR using the HTBI primer set and the Qiagen OneStep RT-PCR kit. Libraries were constructed in a second round of multiplex PCR, after which size selection and purification were performed. Sequencing of the libraries was done on an Illumina HiSeq2000 using paired-end 100 bp reads. Regarding the original processing steps: Raw data were processed with SOAPnuke, discarding reads with adapters, uncalled bases, mean Phred below 15, or no exact constant-primer or identifier match. High-quality paired reads were merged with COPE v1.2.5, and unique nucleotide sequences were defined as clonotypes. Clonotypes were aligned to IMGT TRBV, TRBD and TRBJ reference segments using MiTCR v1.1. Analysis was restricted to V-J combinations with a frequency above 0.0001, which covered 99% to 99.2% of repertoires. A TCS score was defined as the ratio of F50 (clonal expansion) to E x V (chaos), with BLOSUM62-based TCRdist applied between CDR3 peptides within each V-J. Welch's t-statistics and random forest reduced some 510 V-J features to 13, which were used in a naive Bayes classifier (R e1071). TCRdb reran the public reads through fastp at Q25 and MiXCR, keeping productive beta chains. One record per CDR3 amino acid sequence lists the most common genes and DNA. The V and J calls here are based on TCRdb, not the publication. The sample data list some 370,000 distinct CDR3 sequences, and roughly a sixth of these were observed just once. Around a third of the sample comes from the top ten.

Hyperthyroidism patients were newly diagnosed, had a disease duration of under 2 months, and were aged 18 to 65 years. Exclusion was applied to patients with uncontrolled infections, other autoimmune diseases, pregnancy or lactation. Diagnoses relied on clinical symptoms, serum thyroxine and TRAb, thyroid ultrasound and orbital computed tomography. Blood from progressor patients was drawn when they were first diagnosed with hyperthyroidism, before any ophthalmopathy symptoms appeared. PBMCs were separated from over 9 ml of fresh peripheral blood using Ficoll-Paque density gradient centrifugation. Progressor patients were first diagnosed with Graves' hyperthyroidism and then developed ophthalmopathy during follow-up. Trizol reagent was used to extract total RNA, and RNA quality was then checked on an Agilent 2100 Bioanalyzer. Germline trimming: 5 bases from V, 5 bases from J; junction bases outside gene matches: 3. The germline V gene sets CDR1 to SNHLY and CDR2 to FYNNEI. The CDR3 numbers 14 residues from cysteine through phenylalanine. The kept DNA is CDR3 alone, 42 bases in frame from the first base.

This sequence originates from a woman aged 30 to 39 with Graves' hyperthyroidism that later progressed to Graves' ophthalmopathy. The chain uses TRBV2 and TRBJ2-1; 10 bases in between match TRBD2. The sequencing sample was made of blood. The CDR3 has the sequence CASSYGLADNEQFF. The DNA reads as follows: TGTGCCAGCAGTTATGGACTAGCGGACAATGAGCAGTTCTTC.